This TCR beta chain stems from a study of prognosis after radiotherapy for stage I lung cancer. Study context: Concurrent therapy was not administered with stereotactic body radiotherapy to any patient. Overall study results and limits: A drop in unique TCR clone counts was seen after stereotactic body radiation therapy, median around 10,000 versus 6,500.

Worth noting for this clonotype: Its antigen remains unknown. The likely explanation is a read error, given a far larger clone one base away.

Peripheral venous blood was drawn in roughly 6-milliliter volumes, with a draw taken at each of two separate time points. The CDR3 has 16 amino acids. In germline, CDR1 is SGHVS, CDR2 FQNEAQ. It was by two-round multiplex PCR that TCR beta CDR3 was amplified from genomic DNA. Every TRBV and TRBJ gene had its own specific primer in first-round PCR. TCRdb ran MiXCR on the multiplex PCR reads and lists one entry per CDR3 protein. This sample yields fewer than 65,000 distinct CDR3 sequences, of which about 35% are seen a single time; roughly 9.4% belongs to the top ten. J is TRBJ2-1 and V is TRBV7-8; no definite D call. The TCR was taken from a donor aged 50 or older with non-small cell lung cancer. Sequencing was performed on PBMCs, taken before or after stereotactic body radiation therapy (not recorded which). CDR3 sequence reads: CASSPPGASSYSEQFF. Here the CDR3 DNA reads TGTGCCAGCAGCCCCCCGGGCGCCTCTTCCTACAGTGAGCAGTTCTTC.